These 20 T cell receptor beta chains share one sample of origin, sequenced in a study of T cells in Graves' hyperthyroidism and ophthalmopathy. Amplification of TCR beta CDR3 regions used RNA as the template. Researchers ran a first-round RT-PCR on the TCR CDR3 using the HTBI primer set. TCRdb reprocessed the multiplex PCR reads with MiXCR, giving one entry per CDR3 protein. The sample records a few hundred thousand distinct CDR3 sequences, less than 20% being singletons. Sequencing was done on a sample of blood. These receptors were taken from a woman between 18 and 30 years old with Graves' hyperthyroidism.

The J gene is TRBJ1-2, the V gene TRBV6-5; D remains ambiguous. Germline assignment: CDR1 MNHEY and CDR2 SVGAGI. The ends were cut back, 1 base at V and 2 bases at J, with 11 bases in the middle. CDR3 length: 15 amino acids. The CDR3 nucleotides read TGTGCCAGCAGTTACTATCCAGATTCGAACTATGGCTACACCTTC. It yields the protein CASSYYPDSNYGYTF.

The chain links TRBV27 to TRBJ1-5; D is unclear. Germline V gene sequence: CDR1 MNHEY, CDR2 SMNVEV (reference sequence). The CDR3 contains 14 residues. The ends were cut back, 5 bases at V and 3 bases at J, with 11 bases in the middle. The CDR3 loop is CASSPEPLNQPQHF. Here the CDR3 DNA reads TGTGCCAGCAGTCCGGAACCCCTCAATCAGCCCCAGCATTTT.

The V gene is TRBV15, the J gene TRBJ1-4; 8 nucleotides line up with TRBD1. Germline V gives CDR1 LNHNV, CDR2 YYDKDF (reference sequence). The CDR3 sequence is 16 residues long. The junction had 4 bases not matched to a gene; V was cut back by 4 bases and J by 0 bases. DNA of the CDR3: TGTGCCACCAGCACGGACAGGGTTTCAACTAATGAAAAACTGTTTTTT. It is translated as CATSTDRVSTNEKLFF.

This rearrangement joins TRBV6-5 to TRBJ2-1; D is possibly TRBD2 (6 bases). V dropped 2 bases and J dropped 2 bases, with 10 bases sitting between them. The germline gives CDR1 MNHEY, CDR2 SVGAGI. The CDR3 is 15 amino acids. The CDR3 region is CASSYSGGAYNEQFF. The CDR3 DNA is TGTGCCAGCAGTTACAGCGGCGGGGCCTACAATGAGCAGTTCTTC.

This clonotype was observed at least ten times. The genes are TRBV12-3 or TRBV12-4 and TRBJ1-5; D might be TRBD1 (5 bases). The length of the CDR3 is 14 residues. The V end was cut by 6 bases, the J end by 9 bases, with 18 bases between. The CDR3 is CASSRDGTLRPQHF. DNA for the CDR3: TGTGCCAGCAGCCGGGACGGAACCCTTCGGCCCCAGCATTTT.

This clonotype was detected a few times. The rearrangement uses TRBV5-1 and TRBJ2-5, with TRBD2 matching 11 bases. V dropped 2 bases and J dropped 3; count of bases not matched to a gene: 6. CDR1 SGHRS and CDR2 YFSETQ come from the germline V gene. The CDR3 totals 16 residues. The CDR3 DNA follows: TGCGCCAGCAGCTTACCTAAACTAGCGGGAGAAGAGACCCAGTACTTC. This translates into CASSLPKLAGEETQYF.

This clonotype was detected ten times or more. DNA of the CDR3: TGTGCCAGCACCCGAGGGGCAGGGTCGGTTGGGTATCAGCCCCAGCATTTT. Translation: CASTRGAGSVGYQPQHF. The chain links TRBV12-3 or TRBV12-4 to TRBJ1-5; D may be TRBD1 (5 bases). Deletions cut 7 bases from V and 5 bases from J, with 24 bases between. The CDR3 contains 17 residues.

The chain employs TRBV2 and TRBJ1-3; no clear D. This CDR3 is built from 13 residues. V dropped 7 bases and J dropped 0 bases, with 7 bases sitting between them. Germline CDR1 reads SNHLY; CDR2 reads FYNNEI. The CDR3, as DNA: TGTGCCAGCAAGCTTCGCTCTGGAAACACCATATATTTT. Protein sequence: CASKLRSGNTIYF.

This clonotype occurred many times. The gene calls are TRBV5-1 and TRBJ2-7, with D maybe TRBD2 (6 bases). From germline, CDR1 is SGHRS and CDR2 YFSETQ. There are 15 residues in the CDR3. With 4 bases removed from V and 7 bases from J, the gap between germline ends came to 21 bases. The CDR3 loop is CASSRLTRDSREQYF. CDR3 nucleotide sequence: TGCGCCAGCAGCCGACTAACTCGGGACTCGAGGGAGCAGTACTTC.

Ten or more counts support this clonotype. This CDR3 reads CASSLTGSDRLNEQFF. The CDR3 coding sequence is TGTGCCAGCAGCTTAACGGGTTCGGACAGACTAAATGAGCAGTTCTTC. J is TRBJ2-1 and V is TRBV7-3; TRBD1 is a possible D gene (6 bases). This CDR3 is 16 amino acids long. Per the germline V gene, CDR1 is SGHTA and CDR2 is FQGTGA. V was cut by 0 bases and J by 7 bases, with 16 bases left in between.

The chain links TRBV15 to TRBJ2-1; TRBD2 agrees at 9 bases. CDR3 length equals 16 residues. CDR1 is LNHNV, CDR2 YYDKDF, per germline (reference sequence). Unmatched junction bases numbered 3, after V lost 0 bases and J lost 3 bases. CDR3 bases: TGTGCCACCAGCAGAGATACGACTAGCGGCTACAATGAGCAGTTCTTC. This codes for CATSRDTTSGYNEQFF.

This clonotype was counted between two and nine times. CDR3 sequence (DNA): TGTGCCAGCAGCGTAGCTGAGTCGAACACCGGGGAGCTGTTTTTT. It is translated as CASSVAESNTGELFF. The chain carries TRBV9 and TRBJ2-2; D gene ambiguous. The V gene's germline CDR1 is SGDLS and CDR2 YYNGEE. The CDR3 contains 15 residues. Trimming shortened V by 0 bases and J by 0 bases, and 6 bases separated the two germline ends.

This clonotype came up a few times. The rearrangement uses TRBV5-1 and TRBJ2-3; 7 positions agree with TRBD2. The germline CDR1 and CDR2 sequences are SGHRS and YFSETQ. This CDR3 has 15 amino acids. The V gene end was trimmed by 1 base and the J gene end by 3 bases; junction bases not matched to a gene: 5. CDR3 protein: CASSLSGVWTDTQYF. In nucleotides, the CDR3 is TGCGCCAGCAGCTTGAGCGGGGTTTGGACAGATACGCAGTATTTT.

This clonotype was detected ten times or more. V is TRBV7-2 and J is TRBJ2-3, with TRBD2 identical over 8 bases. Germline CDR1 reads SGHTA; CDR2 reads FQGNSA. The CDR3 length is 19 residues. V shed 2 bases and J 0 bases; nucleotides not matched to a gene: 13. The CDR3 here is CASSLNGLAVLTSTDTQYF. CDR3 DNA sequence: TGTGCCAGCAGCTTAAATGGACTAGCTGTTCTAACTAGCACAGATACGCAGTATTTT.

This clonotype has a count of ten or more. The chain employs TRBV6-2 or TRBV6-3 and TRBJ2-7; D call uncertain. Germline-derived CDR1 and CDR2 are MNHEY and SVGEGT. V lost 0 bases to trimming and J lost 6 bases, with 15 bases between them. This CDR3 is 15 amino acids long. The CDR3 reads CASSYSGNPLREQYF. The CDR3 DNA follows: TGTGCCAGCAGTTACTCTGGAAATCCCCTACGCGAGCAGTACTTC.

This clonotype was counted ten times or more. The chain carries TRBV6-1 and TRBJ2-7, with TRBD1 as a possible D gene (6 bases). This CDR3 comprises 13 residues. The V end was cut by 6 bases, the J end by 1 base, with 10 bases between. The germline CDR1 and CDR2 sequences are MNHNS and SASEGT. Here the CDR3 reads CASSVTGSYEQYF. CDR3 sequence (DNA): TGTGCCAGCAGCGTCACAGGGTCCTACGAGCAGTACTTC.

This clonotype showed up many times. The chain uses TRBV7-8 and TRBJ2-7; 9 bases map to TRBD2. This CDR3 comprises 14 residues. With V trimmed by 1 base and J by 3 bases, 1 base remained unmatched. CDR1 and CDR2 from the germline V gene are SGHVS and FQNEAQ. The CDR3 bases are TGTGCCAGCAGCTTAGGACTAGCGGACTACGAGCAGTACTTC. This encodes CASSLGLADYEQYF.

This clonotype appeared many times. This chain links TRBV7-2 with TRBJ2-7; D is perhaps TRBD2 (5 bases). There are 13 residues in the CDR3. Germline values: CDR1 SGHTA, CDR2 FQGNSA. Trimming took off 0 bases at V and 7 bases at J, with 10 bases between the two ends. CDR3: CASSLASSGEQYF. CDR3 bases: TGTGCCAGCAGCTTAGCGTCGAGCGGAGAGCAGTACTTC.

Ten or more counts support this clonotype. The V call is TRBV6-1, the J call TRBJ1-2; TRBD1 matches at 7 bases. CDR1 and CDR2 (germline): MNHNS, SASEGT. The CDR3 contains 15 residues. V shed 5 bases and J 5 bases; nucleotides not matched to a gene: 11. In nucleotides, the CDR3 is TGTGCCAGCAGTACCCGACAGGGAACCCTTTATGGCTACACCTTC. This sequence encodes CASSTRQGTLYGYTF.

V is TRBV20-1 and J is TRBJ2-5; 10 bases are shared with TRBD2. This CDR3 region has 15 residues. J lost 4 bases, V lost 6 bases, and 11 bases had no gene match. From germline, CDR1 is DFQATT and CDR2 SNEGSKA (reference sequence). The CDR3 loop is CSAPLAGAGGETQYF. CDR3 sequence (DNA): TGCAGTGCACCCCTAGCGGGAGCGGGGGGAGAGACCCAGTACTTC.